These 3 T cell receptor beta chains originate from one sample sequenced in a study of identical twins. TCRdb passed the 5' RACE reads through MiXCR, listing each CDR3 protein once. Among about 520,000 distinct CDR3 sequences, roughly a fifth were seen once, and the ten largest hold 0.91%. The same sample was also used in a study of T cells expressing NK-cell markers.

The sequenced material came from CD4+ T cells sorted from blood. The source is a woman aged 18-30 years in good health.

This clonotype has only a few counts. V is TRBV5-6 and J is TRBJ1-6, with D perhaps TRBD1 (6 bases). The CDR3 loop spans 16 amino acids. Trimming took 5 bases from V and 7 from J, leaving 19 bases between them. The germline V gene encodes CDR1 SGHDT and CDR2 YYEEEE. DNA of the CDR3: TGTGCCAGCAGGATGGGAGGGGCCAGGGGCAATTCACCCCTCCACTTT. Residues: CASRMGGARGNSPLHF. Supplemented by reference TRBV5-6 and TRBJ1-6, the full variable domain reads DAGVTQSPTHLIKTRGQQVTLRCSPKSGHDTVSWYQQALGQGPQFIFQYYEEEERQRGNFPDRFSGHQFPNYSSELNVNALLLGDSALYLCASRMGGARGNSPLHFGNGTRLTVT.

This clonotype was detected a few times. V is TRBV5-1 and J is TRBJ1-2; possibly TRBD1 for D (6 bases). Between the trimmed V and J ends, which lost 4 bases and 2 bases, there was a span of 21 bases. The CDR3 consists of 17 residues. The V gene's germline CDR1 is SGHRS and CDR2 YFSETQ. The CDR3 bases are TGCGCCAGCAGCCGGCCCGGGGGACAACTAATAAACTATGGCTACACCTTC. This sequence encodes CASSRPGGQLINYGYTF.

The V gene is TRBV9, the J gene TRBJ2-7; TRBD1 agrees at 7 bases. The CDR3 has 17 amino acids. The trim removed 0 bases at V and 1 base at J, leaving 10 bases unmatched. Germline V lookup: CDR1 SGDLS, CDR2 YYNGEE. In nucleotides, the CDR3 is TGTGCCAGCAGCGTAGAAGCACAGGGGTGGGGGTCCTACGAGCAGTACTTC. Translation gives CASSVEAQGWGSYEQYF.